The source of this T cell receptor (beta chain) is a study of blood T cell repertoires in COVID-19. Overall study context: The origin of the acute and convalescent COVID-19 samples was the United States, Italy and Spain. Sources were T cells, B-cell-depleted T cells, or PBMCs; the material itself was cDNA or gDNA.

Measured with immunoSEQ multiplex PCR; TCRdb has only the in-frame clones, and not every one. The table has about 200,000 clones, around 85% seen once. Germline assignment: CDR1 LGHDT and CDR2 YNNKEL (reference sequence). This CDR3 is built from 12 residues. Trimming took 0 bases from V and 10 from J, leaving 9 bases between them. The count of this clone is one. The sample comprised PBMCs or T cells enriched from blood (not recorded which). The sequence was obtained from a middle-aged woman with acute COVID-19. The chain uses TRBV3-1 (or the pseudogene TRBV3-2) and TRBJ1-1, with D hard to call. The CDR3 spells CASSQDSGGAFF. In DNA form, the CDR3 reads TGTGCCAGCAGCCAAGATTCGGGTGGAGCTTTCTTT.